These 6 T cell receptor beta chains were sequenced from one sample in a study of cytomegalovirus exposure and HLA in healthy donors. Measured with immunoSEQ multiplex PCR; TCRdb has only the in-frame clones, and not every one. The sample holds about 200,000 clones, around 90% seen once. The sequenced sample was PBMCs. These receptors were collected from a woman aged 18-29 years in good health and CMV-seronegative.

Only one count was recorded for this clone. The chain links TRBV11-2 to TRBJ2-4, with D maybe TRBD2 (5 bases). The CDR3 loop spans 15 amino acids. CDR1 is SGHAT and CDR2 is FQNNGV in the germline V gene. The V end was cut by 3 bases, the J end by 0 bases, with 9 bases between. The CDR3 sequence is CASSLLGLAKNIQYF. In nucleotides, the CDR3 is TGTGCCAGCAGCTTGCTCGGACTAGCCAAAAACATTCAGTACTTC.

This chain uses TRBV10-3 with TRBJ2-1; 12 bases are a match to TRBD2. The V and J ends lost 2 bases and 7 bases, in that order; junction bases with no gene match: 3. CDR1 is ENHRY, CDR2 SYGVKD, per germline. The length of the CDR3 is 15 residues. The CDR3 loop is CAISEASGRGNEQFF. The CDR3 nucleotides are TGTGCCATCAGTGAGGCTAGCGGGAGGGGTAATGAGCAGTTCTTC.

This CDR3 is CASTSMGGNQPQHF. CDR3 sequence (DNA): TGTGCCAGCACCTCGATGGGGGGGAATCAGCCCCAGCATTTT. The rearrangement links TRBV7-2 to TRBJ1-5; TRBD1 might be the D (5 bases). Between the trimmed V and J ends, which lost 7 bases and 4 bases, there was a span of 14 bases. The CDR3 spans 14 residues. Germline V gene lookup returns CDR1 SGHTA and CDR2 FQGNSA. The variable domain in full, completed from reference TRBV7-2 and TRBJ1-5, reads GAGVSQSPSNKVTEKGKDVELRCDPISGHTALYWYRQSLGQGLEFLIYFQGNSAPDKSGLPSDRFSAERTGGSVSTLTIQRTQQEDSAVYLCASTSMGGNQPQHFGDGTRLSIL.

The V gene is TRBV7-2, the J gene TRBJ2-7; no clear D gene. V was clipped by 0 bases and J by 1 base, with 4 bases between them. Germline loops: CDR1 SGHTA, CDR2 FQGNSA. This CDR3 has 13 amino acids. CDR3 coding DNA: TGTGCCAGCAGCTTAGCCAGGTCCTACGAGCAGTACTTC. This sequence encodes CASSLARSYEQYF.

The J gene is TRBJ1-5, the V gene TRBV28; 7 nucleotides agree with TRBD1. J lost 0 bases, V lost 5 bases, and 10 bases had no gene match. The germline gives CDR1 MDHEN, CDR2 SYDVKM. This CDR3 is built from 17 residues. The CDR3, as DNA: TGTGCCAGCAGTCGGCACAGGGGATCCGATAGCAATCAGCCCCAGCATTTT. Translating it yields CASSRHRGSDSNQPQHF.

The chain recombines TRBV7-6 with TRBJ2-7, with 7 bases that match TRBD2. CDR1 and CDR2 (germline): SGHVS, FNYEAQ. After removal of 5 bases from V and 7 bases from J, the junction contained 14 bases not matched to a gene. CDR3 length: 15 residues. The CDR3 here is CASSAKAGMTGEQYF. In DNA form, the CDR3 reads TGTGCCAGCAGCGCGAAAGCGGGGATGACTGGTGAGCAGTACTTC.